These 18 T cell receptor beta chains originate from one sample sequenced in a study of blood T cell dynamics during melanoma immunotherapy. Study results and limitations: Among sorted CD8+ subsets, immune-effector cells had the highest clonality and cell-free DNA similarity.

Antigens for these TCRs are unknown. The time point: week 3, after first cycle of checkpoint inhibitor. Memory T cells counted as immune-effector cells when CD3+ CD4- CD8+ CD45RA- CD45RO-high CD27- CCR7-. Produced via immunoSEQ multiplex PCR; TCRdb's table is partial and in-frame only. The sample includes about 2,000 clones, around 82% seen only once; the top ten take roughly 5.1%. The specimen comprised CD8+ T cells from blood, sampled from a patient treated with checkpoint blockade. Receptors were obtained from a human donor with melanoma.

V gene TRBV19 combines with J gene TRBJ1-5; D not certain. The germline CDR1 and CDR2 sequences are LNHDA and SQIVND (reference sequence). The CDR3 totals 12 residues. Deletions cut 4 bases from V and 4 bases from J, with 5 bases between. The CDR3 nucleotides read TGTGCCAGTAGTAGCTTTAATCAGCCCCAGCATTTT. As protein: CASSSFNQPQHF.

The rearrangement links TRBV18 to TRBJ1-1, with 7 bases lining up with TRBD1. Germline CDR1 reads KGHSH; CDR2 reads LQKENI. V shed 3 bases and J 3 bases; nucleotides not matched to a gene: 4. The length of the CDR3 is 14 residues. The CDR3 loop reads CASSPPDRDTEAFF. CDR3 bases: TGTGCCAGCTCACCGCCCGACAGGGACACTGAAGCTTTCTTT.

The sample holds one count of this clone. The chain recombines TRBV7-9 with TRBJ1-1, with D hard to call. The V gene lost 1 base and the J gene lost 9 bases, with 12 bases spanning the gap. This CDR3 comprises 13 residues. Germline V lookup: CDR1 SEHNR, CDR2 FQNEAQ (reference sequence). The CDR3, as DNA: TGTGCCAGCAGCTTAGATGGGGAGACGAAAGCTTTCTTT. Its protein is CASSLDGETKAFF.

The J gene is TRBJ2-7, the V gene TRBV10-2, with D tentatively TRBD2 (5 bases). The CDR3 spans 14 residues. Germline-derived CDR1 and CDR2 are WSHSY and SAAADI. The V end lost 5 bases, the J end lost 3 bases, and 14 bases lay between the germline ends. The CDR3 is CASSIGAGGYEQYF. For the CDR3, the DNA is TGCGCCAGCAGTATAGGAGCAGGAGGCTACGAGCAGTACTTC.

This clone showed up just once. The rearrangement uses TRBV27 and TRBJ2-5, with 10 bases that match TRBD1. The DNA end is more similar to TRBJ2-7, so the J call may be wrong. Looked up from germline, CDR1 is MNHEY and CDR2 is SMNVEV (reference sequence). The CDR3 has 15 amino acids. This chain's CDR3 is CAVQPRTGGTYEQYF. The CDR3 bases are TGTGCCGTGCAGCCCCGGACAGGGGGTACGTACGAGCAGTACTTC.

The chain combines TRBV6-6 with TRBJ2-3; 8 bases line up with TRBD1. The CDR3 consists of 16 residues. In germline, CDR1 is MNHNY, CDR2 SVGAGI (reference sequence). V gave up 2 bases and J gave up 0 bases; unmatched junction bases: 4. The CDR3 loop reads CASSYQDRESTDTQYF. Written as DNA, the CDR3 is TGTGCCAGCAGTTACCAGGACAGGGAGAGCACAGATACGCAGTATTTT.

This chain joins TRBV11-3 and TRBJ2-1; 7 nucleotides line up with TRBD1. Germline trimming cut 5 bases from V and 3 bases from J; bases unmatched to any gene: 10. The CDR3 extends over 16 amino acids. CDR1 is SGHNT and CDR2 is YENEEA in the germline V gene. The CDR3 DNA reads TGTGCCAGCAGCCCCTCCGGACAGGTAGACTACAATGAGCAGTTCTTC. It encodes CASSPSGQVDYNEQFF.

The rearrangement uses TRBV9 and TRBJ2-7; a weak D match, TRBD2 (7 bases). V lost 4 bases, J lost 3 bases, and 14 bases lay in between. Germline CDR1 SGDLS, CDR2 YYNGEE. This CDR3 contains 14 residues. CDR3 DNA sequence: TGTGCCAGCAGCCGAGGGGGGGAGTTCTACGAGCAGTACTTC. It encodes CASSRGGEFYEQYF.

The V call is TRBV6-5, the J call TRBJ1-2; tentatively, D is TRBD1 (6 bases). Germline V gene lookup returns CDR1 MNHEY and CDR2 SVGAGI. This CDR3 contains 14 residues. Trimming removed 10 bases at V and 6 bases at J, with 21 bases between. Here the CDR3 DNA reads TGTGCCACGGCTCGTAGCAGGGGACGGGATGGCTACACCTTC. Its protein is CATARSRGRDGYTF.

The gene calls are TRBV4-2 and TRBJ2-7; TRBD1 matches at 7 bases. Germline V gene sequence: CDR1 LGHNA, CDR2 YNFKEQ. This CDR3 has 13 amino acids. Trimming removed 5 bases from V and 3 bases from J; junction bases left unmatched: 4. The CDR3 loop is CASSGDSLYEQYF. CDR3 nucleotide sequence: TGTGCCAGCAGCGGGGACAGCCTCTACGAGCAGTACTTC.

The chain uses TRBV9 and TRBJ1-4; D might be TRBD1 (6 bases). Germline V gene lookup returns CDR1 SGDLS and CDR2 YYNGEE. The CDR3 spans 17 residues. The V end lost 2 bases, the J end lost 0 bases, and 14 bases lay between the germline ends. CDR3 sequence reads: CASSVRDTSATNEKLFF. Written as DNA, the CDR3 is TGTGCCAGCAGCGTCCGGGACACAAGCGCAACTAATGAAAAACTGTTTTTT.

This clone was seen a few times. The chain carries TRBV7-9 and TRBJ2-7, with 7 positions matching TRBD2. Germline V gives CDR1 SEHNR, CDR2 FQNEAQ (reference sequence). This CDR3 is 15 amino acids long. The V and J ends lost 1 base and 4 bases, in that order; junction bases with no gene match: 7. CDR3 bases: TGTGCCAGCAGCTTAGTGGCGGGAGTAGTTTACGAGCAGTACTTC. This encodes CASSLVAGVVYEQYF.

This clone was picked up a small number of times. The V gene is TRBV5-4, the J gene TRBJ1-1; 9 bases are shared with TRBD1. V was pared by 5 bases and J by 4 bases, with 3 bases of the junction left unmatched. The CDR3 consists of 13 residues. Germline V gene sequence: CDR1 SGHNT, CDR2 YYREEE (reference sequence). CDR3 region: CASRLQGATEAFF. CDR3 coding DNA: TGTGCCAGCAGGCTACAGGGGGCCACTGAAGCTTTCTTT.

The rearrangement joins TRBV7-8 to TRBJ2-5; 9 bases align to TRBD2. The CDR3 extends over 14 amino acids. Germline V gives CDR1 SGHVS, CDR2 FQNEAQ. Trimming at V came to 5 bases and at J to 2 bases, leaving 3 bases not matched to a gene. The CDR3: CASSHTSGQETQYF. DNA of the CDR3: TGTGCCAGCAGCCACACTAGCGGGCAAGAGACCCAGTACTTC.

The chain carries TRBV2 and TRBJ1-2; 7 bases align to TRBD1. This CDR3 region has 13 residues. J was trimmed by 6 bases and V by 4 bases; bases with no gene match: 5. CDR1 is SNHLY, CDR2 FYNNEI, per germline. This CDR3 reads CASSGEGADGYTF. The CDR3 DNA follows: TGTGCCAGCAGTGGGGAGGGGGCGGATGGCTACACCTTC.

This clone was detected only a few times. V usage is TRBV9 and J usage is TRBJ2-1, with 8 bases lining up with TRBD2. Germline CDR1 and CDR2: SGDLS and YYNGEE. The junction had 7 bases not matched to a gene; V was cut back by 3 bases and J by 5 bases. This CDR3 has 15 amino acids. DNA of the CDR3: TGTGCCAGCAGCGCCCCTCCGGGACTAGACAATGAGCAGTTCTTC. Translated: CASSAPPGLDNEQFF.

The V call is TRBV19, the J call TRBJ2-2, with D perhaps being TRBD1 or TRBD2 (7 bases each). The germline V and J ends were trimmed by 6 bases and 5 bases, with 22 bases remaining between them. Germline V gene sequence: CDR1 LNHDA, CDR2 SQIVND (reference sequence). The CDR3 is 17 residues long. DNA of the CDR3: TGTGCCAGTAGGGGCCCACCCGGGACAGCGGGGACCGGGGAGCTGTTTTTT. It yields the protein CASRGPPGTAGTGELFF. Full variable domain (missing parts from reference TRBV19 and TRBJ2-2): DGGITQSPKYLFRKEGQNVTLSCEQNLNHDAMYWYRQDPGQGLRLIYYSQIVNDFQKGDIAEGYSVSREKKESFPLTVTSAQKNPTAFYLCASRGPPGTAGTGELFFGEGSRLTVL.

The chain uses TRBV5-6 and TRBJ2-5; 7 bases match TRBD1. The CDR3 is made up of 14 amino acids. The germline V gene has CDR1 SGHDT and CDR2 YYEEEE. J lost 5 bases, V lost 1 base, and 5 bases had no gene match. CDR3 bases: TGTGCCAGCAGCTTGTACAGGGGCGCTGAGACCCAGTACTTC. Translating it yields CASSLYRGAETQYF.